The TCR beta chain under discussion was sequenced for a study of CD8+CD57+ T cells in acquired aplastic anemia. The study profiled TCR beta VDJ and CDR3 using genomic DNA as template. TCRdb ran MiXCR on the reads and lists one entry per CDR3 protein. The repertoire includes roughly 150,000 distinct CDR3 sequences, around half of them detected once, and around 3% sits in the top ten. The J segment lost 6 bases and the V segment lost 5 bases, leaving 8 bases of the junction unmatched. Per germline, CDR1 SGHNT and CDR2 YYREEE (reference sequence). The CDR3 consists of 15 residues. There are many counts of this clonotype. Sequenced patients had shown CD8+CD57+ cell expansion by flow cytometry.

The clonotype was recovered from a human donor with aplastic anemia. The V and J genes are TRBV5-4 and TRBJ2-1; TRBD1 aligns across 10 bases. Sequencing used sorted CD4+, CD8+, or CD8+CD57+ T cells (not recorded which) from PBMCs. The CDR3: CASSPRQGAGNEQFF. CDR3 coding DNA: TGTGCCAGCAGTCCCCGACAGGGGGCGGGCAATGAGCAGTTCTTC.